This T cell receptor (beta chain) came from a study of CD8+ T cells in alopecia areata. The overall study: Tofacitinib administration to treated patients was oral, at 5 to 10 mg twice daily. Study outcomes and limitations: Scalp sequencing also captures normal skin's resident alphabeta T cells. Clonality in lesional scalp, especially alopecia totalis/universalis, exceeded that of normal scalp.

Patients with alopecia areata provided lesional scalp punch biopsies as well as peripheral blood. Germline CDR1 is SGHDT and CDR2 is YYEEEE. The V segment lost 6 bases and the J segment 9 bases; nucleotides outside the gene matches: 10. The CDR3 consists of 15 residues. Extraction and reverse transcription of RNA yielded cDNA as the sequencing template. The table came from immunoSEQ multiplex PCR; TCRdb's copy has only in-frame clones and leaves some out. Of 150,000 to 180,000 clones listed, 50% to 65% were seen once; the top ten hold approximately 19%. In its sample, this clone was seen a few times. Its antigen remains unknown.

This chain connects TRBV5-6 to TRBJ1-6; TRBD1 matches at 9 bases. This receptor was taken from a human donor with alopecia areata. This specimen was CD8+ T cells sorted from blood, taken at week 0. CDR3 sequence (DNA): TGTGCCAGCACCTTTCCGGGACAGGGTGGTTCACCCCTCCACTTT. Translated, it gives CASTFPGQGGSPLHF.